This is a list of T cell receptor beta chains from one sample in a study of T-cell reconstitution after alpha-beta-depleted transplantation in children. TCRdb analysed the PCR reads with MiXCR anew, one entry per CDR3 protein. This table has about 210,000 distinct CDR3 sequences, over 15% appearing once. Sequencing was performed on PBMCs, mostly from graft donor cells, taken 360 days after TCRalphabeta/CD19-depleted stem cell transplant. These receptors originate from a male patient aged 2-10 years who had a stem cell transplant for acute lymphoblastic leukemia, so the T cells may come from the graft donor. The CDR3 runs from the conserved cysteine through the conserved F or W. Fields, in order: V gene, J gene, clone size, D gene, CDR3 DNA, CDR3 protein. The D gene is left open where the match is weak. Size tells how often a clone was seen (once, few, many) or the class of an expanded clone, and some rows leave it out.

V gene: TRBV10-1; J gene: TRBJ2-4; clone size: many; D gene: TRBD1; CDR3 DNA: TGCGCCAGCAGTGCCTCAAACCGGGACAGGGGTAACATTCAGTACTTC; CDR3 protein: CASSASNRDRGNIQYF
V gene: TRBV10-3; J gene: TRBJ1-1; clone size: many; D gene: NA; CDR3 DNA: TGTGCCATCAGTGAGGGGACCGGACGAACGGAAGCTTTCTTT; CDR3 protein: CAISEGTGRTEAFF
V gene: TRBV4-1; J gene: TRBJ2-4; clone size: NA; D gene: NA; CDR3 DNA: TGTGCCAGCAGCCCGCTGTTCGGGGGCAGCTACAAAAACATTCAGTACTTC; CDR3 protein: CASSPLFGGSYKNIQYF
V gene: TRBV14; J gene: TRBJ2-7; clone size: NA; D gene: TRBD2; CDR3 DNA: TGTGCCAGCAGCCAAGATGTAAGCGGGATCAGCTCCTACGAGCAGTACTTC; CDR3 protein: CASSQDVSGISSYEQYF
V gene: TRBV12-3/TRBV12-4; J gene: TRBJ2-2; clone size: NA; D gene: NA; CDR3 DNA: TGTGCCGGCAAAGGAAGGGGTATAATGAACACCGGGGAGCTGTTTTTT; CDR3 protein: CAGKGRGIMNTGELFF
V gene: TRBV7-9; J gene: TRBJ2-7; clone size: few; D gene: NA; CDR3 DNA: TGTGCCAGCAGCTTAATTCCGGGACCCCCATACGAGCAGTACTTC; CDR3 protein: CASSLIPGPPYEQYF
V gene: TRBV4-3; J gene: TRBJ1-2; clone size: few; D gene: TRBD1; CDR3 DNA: TGCGCCAGCAGCCATGACGTCCGGGACAGGGGATACCCTAACTATGGCTACACCTTC; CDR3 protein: CASSHDVRDRGYPNYGYTF
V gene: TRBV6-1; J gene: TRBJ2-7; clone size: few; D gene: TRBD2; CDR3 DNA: TGTGCCTGCCGCCCAGCGGGGGGTTTAAACGAGCAGTACTTC; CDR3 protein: CACRPAGGLNEQYF
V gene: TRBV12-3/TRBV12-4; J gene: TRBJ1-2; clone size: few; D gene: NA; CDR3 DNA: TGTGCCAGCAATATACTCGGCCCCTCGTCGGACTATGGCTACACCTTC; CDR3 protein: CASNILGPSSDYGYTF
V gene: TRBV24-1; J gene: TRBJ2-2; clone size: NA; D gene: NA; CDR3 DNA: TGTGCCACCAGTGATCTTAAGCTGAACACCGGGGAGCTGTTTTTT; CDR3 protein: CATSDLKLNTGELFF
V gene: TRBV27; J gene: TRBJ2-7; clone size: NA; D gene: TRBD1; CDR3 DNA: TGTGCCAGCAGCCCCGGACAGGCCGTCCCCTACGAGCAGTACTTC; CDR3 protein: CASSPGQAVPYEQYF
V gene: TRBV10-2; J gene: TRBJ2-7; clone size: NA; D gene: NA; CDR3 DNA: TGCGCCAGCACTCAGGGGAGGTCCTACGAGCAGTACTTC; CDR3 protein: CASTQGRSYEQYF
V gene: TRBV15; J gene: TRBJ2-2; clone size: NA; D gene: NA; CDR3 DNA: TGTGCCACCAGCAGAGATCGGGTGCCTGGGGCTGGGGAGCTGTTTTTT; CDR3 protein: CATSRDRVPGAGELFF
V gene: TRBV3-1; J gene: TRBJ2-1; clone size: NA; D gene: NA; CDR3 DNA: TGTGCCAGCAGCCAACTAGCGTCCAACAATGAGCAGTTCTTC; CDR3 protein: CASSQLASNNEQFF
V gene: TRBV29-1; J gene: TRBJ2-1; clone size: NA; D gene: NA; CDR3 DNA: TGCAGCGTTGGCCAGGGCAGTGAGCAGTTCTTC; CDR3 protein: CSVGQGSEQFF
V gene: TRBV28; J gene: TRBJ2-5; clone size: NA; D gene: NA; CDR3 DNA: TGTGCCAGCAGTTCCTCGGAACTCCAAGAGACCCAGTACTTC; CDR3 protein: CASSSSELQETQYF
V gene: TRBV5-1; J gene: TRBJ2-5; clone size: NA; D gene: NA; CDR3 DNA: TGCGCCAGCAGCTTGGACCTCCAAGAGACCCAGTACTTC; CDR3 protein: CASSLDLQETQYF
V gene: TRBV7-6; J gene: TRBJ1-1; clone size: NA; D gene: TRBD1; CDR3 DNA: TGTGCCAGCAGCTTAAGGCAGGGGGCTGAAGCTTTCTTT; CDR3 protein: CASSLRQGAEAFF
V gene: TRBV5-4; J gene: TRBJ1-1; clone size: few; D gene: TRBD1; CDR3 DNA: TGTGCCAGCAGCTTGAACAGGGGGCGCGGGAACACTGAAGCTTTCTTT; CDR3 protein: CASSLNRGRGNTEAFF
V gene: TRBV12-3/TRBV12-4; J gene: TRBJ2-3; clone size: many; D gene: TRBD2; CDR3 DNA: TGTGCCAGCAGTTTTCGTAGCGGGGGCACAGATACGCAGTATTTT; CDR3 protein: CASSFRSGGTDTQYF
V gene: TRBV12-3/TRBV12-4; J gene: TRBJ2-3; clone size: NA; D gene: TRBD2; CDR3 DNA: TGTGCCAGCAGTCCCCCCCCGACTAGCGGGGGCACAGATACGCAGTATTTT; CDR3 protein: CASSPPPTSGGTDTQYF
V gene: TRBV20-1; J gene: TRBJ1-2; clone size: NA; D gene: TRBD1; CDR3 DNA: TGCAGTAGACAGGGGGCTTTTTTAGATAACTATGGCTACACCTTC; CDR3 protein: CSRQGAFLDNYGYTF
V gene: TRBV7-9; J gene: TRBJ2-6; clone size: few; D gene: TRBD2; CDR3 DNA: TGTGCCAGCAGCTCCGGGGAGGGCTCTGGGGCCAACGTCCTGACTTTC; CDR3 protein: CASSSGEGSGANVLTF
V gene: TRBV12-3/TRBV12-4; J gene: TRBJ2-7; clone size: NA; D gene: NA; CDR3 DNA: TGTGCCAGCAGTTTCGGACCTGGCGAGCAGTACTTC; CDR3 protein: CASSFGPGEQYF
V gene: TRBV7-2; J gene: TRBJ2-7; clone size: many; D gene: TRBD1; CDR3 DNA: TGTGCCAGCAGCCCCACCGGGACAGGGCCCTACGAGCAGTACTTC; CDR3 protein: CASSPTGTGPYEQYF
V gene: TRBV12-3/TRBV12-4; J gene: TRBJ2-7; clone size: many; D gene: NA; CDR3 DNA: TGTGCCAGCAGTTTCGCAGGCAGAGGGTTCGACGAGCAGTACTTC; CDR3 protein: CASSFAGRGFDEQYF
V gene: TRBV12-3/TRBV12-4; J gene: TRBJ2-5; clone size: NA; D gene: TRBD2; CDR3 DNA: TGTGCCAGCAGCGCCCTTCAGCGGGGGTCGGGGGCCCAGTACTTC; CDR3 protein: CASSALQRGSGAQYF
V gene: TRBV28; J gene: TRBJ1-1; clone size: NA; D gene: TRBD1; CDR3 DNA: TGTGCCAGCAGTGGATACAGGGGAGGTCGGACTGAAGCTTTCTTT; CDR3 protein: CASSGYRGGRTEAFF
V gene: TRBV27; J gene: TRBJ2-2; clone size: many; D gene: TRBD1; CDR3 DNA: TGTGCCAGCAGCGGGCAGGGGGCCGGGGAGCTGTTTTTT; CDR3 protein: CASSGQGAGELFF
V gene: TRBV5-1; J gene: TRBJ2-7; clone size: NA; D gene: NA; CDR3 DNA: TGCGCCAGCAGCTTGAAGGGGCCCAGCTACGAGCAGTACTTC; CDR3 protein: CASSLKGPSYEQYF
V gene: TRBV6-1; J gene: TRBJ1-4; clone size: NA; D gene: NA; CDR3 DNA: TGTGCCAGCTCAGGCCGAGGCAGGTCTAATGAAAAACTGTTTTTT; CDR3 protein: CASSGRGRSNEKLFF
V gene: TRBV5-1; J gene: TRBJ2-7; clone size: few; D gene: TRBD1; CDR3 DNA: TGCGCCAGCAGCGGGACAGGGACCCTCTCCTACGAGCAGTACTTC; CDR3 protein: CASSGTGTLSYEQYF
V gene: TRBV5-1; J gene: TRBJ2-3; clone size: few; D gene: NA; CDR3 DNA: TGCGCCAGCAGCTTGGCCGGGCCGTACGATACGCAGTATTTT; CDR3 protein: CASSLAGPYDTQYF
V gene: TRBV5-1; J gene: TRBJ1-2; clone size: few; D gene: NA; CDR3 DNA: TGCGCCAGCAGCTTGGATACAGCCGTCCATGGCTACACCTTC; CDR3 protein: CASSLDTAVHGYTF
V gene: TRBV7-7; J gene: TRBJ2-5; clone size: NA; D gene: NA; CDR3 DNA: TGTGCTAGCAGCTCCCAGTTGGGACCCCAAGAGACCCAGTACTTC; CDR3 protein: CASSSQLGPQETQYF
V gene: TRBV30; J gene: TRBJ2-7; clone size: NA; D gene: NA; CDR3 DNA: TGTGCCTGGAGTGTTGGCGGGGTCTCCTACGAGCAGTACTTC; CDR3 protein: CAWSVGGVSYEQYF
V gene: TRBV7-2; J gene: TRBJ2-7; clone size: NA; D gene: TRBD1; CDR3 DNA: TGTGCCAGCAGTCCAAGGGGGGACAGGATTTCCTACGAGCAGTACTTC; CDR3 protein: CASSPRGDRISYEQYF
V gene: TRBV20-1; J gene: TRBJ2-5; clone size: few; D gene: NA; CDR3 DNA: TGCAGTGCTAGCAGTCGTCCTTTAAGGGGCCAAGAGACCCAGTACTTC; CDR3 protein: CSASSRPLRGQETQYF
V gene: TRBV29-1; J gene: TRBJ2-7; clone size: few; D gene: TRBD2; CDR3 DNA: TGCAGCGCAACCGGGACTAGCGGGGGCGAGCAGTACTTC; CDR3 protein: CSATGTSGGEQYF
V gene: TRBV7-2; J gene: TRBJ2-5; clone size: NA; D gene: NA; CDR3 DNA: TGTGCCAGCAGCTTCTTCCGGGGATGGGAAGAGACCCAGTACTTC; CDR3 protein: CASSFFRGWEETQYF
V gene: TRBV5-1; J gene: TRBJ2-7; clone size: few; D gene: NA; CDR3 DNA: TGCGCCAGCAGCTTCGACCGATCCTACGAGCAGTACTTC; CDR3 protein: CASSFDRSYEQYF
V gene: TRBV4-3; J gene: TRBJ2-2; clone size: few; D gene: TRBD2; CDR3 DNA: TGCGCCAGCAGCCACGAACTAGCGGCGAACACCGGGGAGCTGTTTTTT; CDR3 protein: CASSHELAANTGELFF
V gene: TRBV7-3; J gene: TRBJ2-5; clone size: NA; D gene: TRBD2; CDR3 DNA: TGTGCCAGCAGTAAAGCGGGGAGGGAGACCCAGTACTTC; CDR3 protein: CASSKAGRETQYF
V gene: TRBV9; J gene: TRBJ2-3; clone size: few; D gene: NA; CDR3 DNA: TGTGCCAGCAGCCCATACGAGGGGGGCCGGGGGGACACAGATACGCAGTATTTT; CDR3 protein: CASSPYEGGRGDTDTQYF
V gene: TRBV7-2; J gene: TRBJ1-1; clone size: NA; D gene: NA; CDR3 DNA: TGTGCCAGCAGCGCGCAGCCGGGACGGCTGAACACTGAAGCTTTCTTT; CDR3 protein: CASSAQPGRLNTEAFF
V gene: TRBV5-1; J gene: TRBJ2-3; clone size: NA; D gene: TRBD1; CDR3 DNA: TGCGCCAGCAGCTTGGCCGGGACAGGGGGATCAGATACGCAGTATTTT; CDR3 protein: CASSLAGTGGSDTQYF
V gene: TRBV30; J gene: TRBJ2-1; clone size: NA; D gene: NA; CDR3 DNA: TGTGCCTGGAGTCTCCAGCGCCTAATCTACAATGAGCAGTTCTTC; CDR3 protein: CAWSLQRLIYNEQFF
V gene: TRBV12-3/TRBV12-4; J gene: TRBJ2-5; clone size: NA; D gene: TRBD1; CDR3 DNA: TGTGCCAGCAGTTTCGATTCGGGGACAGGGGTAGAGACCCAGTACTTC; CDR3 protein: CASSFDSGTGVETQYF
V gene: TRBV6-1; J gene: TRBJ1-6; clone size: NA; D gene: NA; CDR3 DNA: TGTGCCAGCAGAACGGGACGGGACAATTCACCCCTCCACTTT; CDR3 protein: CASRTGRDNSPLHF
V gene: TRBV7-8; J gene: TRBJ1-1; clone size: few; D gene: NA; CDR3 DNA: TGTGCCAGCAGCTCACTAAGATTCGACACTGAAGCTTTCTTT; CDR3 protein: CASSSLRFDTEAFF
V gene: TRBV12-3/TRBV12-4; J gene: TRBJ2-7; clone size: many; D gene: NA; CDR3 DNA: TGTGCCAGCAGTTTCGGCCTCGCTTGGGGTAATGGCCACGAGCAGTACTTC; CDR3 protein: CASSFGLAWGNGHEQYF
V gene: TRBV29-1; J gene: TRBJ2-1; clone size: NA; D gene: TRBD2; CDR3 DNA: TGCAGCGTCCCGGGACTAGCGGGTTACAATGAGCAGTTCTTC; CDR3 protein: CSVPGLAGYNEQFF
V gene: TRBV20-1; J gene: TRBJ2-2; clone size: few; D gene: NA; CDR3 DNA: TGCAGTGCCAGACGCGCGAACACCGGGGAGCTGTTTTTT; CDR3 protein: CSARRANTGELFF
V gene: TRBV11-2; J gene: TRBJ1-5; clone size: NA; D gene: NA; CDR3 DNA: TGTGCCAGCAGCTTAGGGGTTAGCAATCAGCCCCAGCATTTT; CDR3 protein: CASSLGVSNQPQHF
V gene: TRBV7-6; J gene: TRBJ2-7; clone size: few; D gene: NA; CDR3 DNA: TGTGCCAGCAGCTTAGGACCCAATGGCTACGAGCAGTACTTC; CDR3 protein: CASSLGPNGYEQYF
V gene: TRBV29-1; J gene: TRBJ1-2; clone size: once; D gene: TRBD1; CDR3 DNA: TGCAGCGTTGGGACAGGGGGCGAATATGGCTACACCTTC; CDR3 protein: CSVGTGGEYGYTF
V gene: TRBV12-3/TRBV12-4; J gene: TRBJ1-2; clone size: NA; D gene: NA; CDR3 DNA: TGTGCCAGCAGTCCCGGGACCAGAGCTAACTATGGCTACACCTTC; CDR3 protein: CASSPGTRANYGYTF
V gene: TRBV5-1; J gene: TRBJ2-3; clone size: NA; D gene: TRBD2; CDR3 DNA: TGCGCCAGCAGCCCCCGACTAGCGGGAATAGAGGATACGCAGTATTTT; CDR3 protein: CASSPRLAGIEDTQYF
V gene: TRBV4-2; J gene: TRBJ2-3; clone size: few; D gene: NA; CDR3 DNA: TGTGCCAGCAACTACGAGGTAGGCGGGACCCGACTCACAGATACGCAGTATTTT; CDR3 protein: CASNYEVGGTRLTDTQYF
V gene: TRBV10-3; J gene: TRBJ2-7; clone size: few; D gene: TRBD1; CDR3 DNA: TGTGCCATCAGTGGGGACAGGGGGGCCTACGAGCAGTACTTC; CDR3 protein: CAISGDRGAYEQYF